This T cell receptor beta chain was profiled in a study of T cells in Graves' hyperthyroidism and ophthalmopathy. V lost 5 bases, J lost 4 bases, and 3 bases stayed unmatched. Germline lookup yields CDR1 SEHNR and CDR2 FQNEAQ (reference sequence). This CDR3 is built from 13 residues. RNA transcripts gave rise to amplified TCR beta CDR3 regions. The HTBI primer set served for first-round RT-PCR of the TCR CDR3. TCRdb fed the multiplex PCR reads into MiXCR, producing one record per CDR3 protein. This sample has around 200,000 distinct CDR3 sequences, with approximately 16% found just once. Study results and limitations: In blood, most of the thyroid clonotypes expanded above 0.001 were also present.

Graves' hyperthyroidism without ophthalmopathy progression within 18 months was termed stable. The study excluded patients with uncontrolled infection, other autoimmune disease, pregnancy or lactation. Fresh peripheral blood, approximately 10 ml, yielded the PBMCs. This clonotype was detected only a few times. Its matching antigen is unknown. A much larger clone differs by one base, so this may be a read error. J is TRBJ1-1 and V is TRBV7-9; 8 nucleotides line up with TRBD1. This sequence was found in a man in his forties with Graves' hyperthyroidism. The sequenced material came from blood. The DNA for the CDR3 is TGTGCCAGCAGCGGCACAGGGGGCACTGAAGCTTTCTTT. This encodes CASSGTGGTEAFF.